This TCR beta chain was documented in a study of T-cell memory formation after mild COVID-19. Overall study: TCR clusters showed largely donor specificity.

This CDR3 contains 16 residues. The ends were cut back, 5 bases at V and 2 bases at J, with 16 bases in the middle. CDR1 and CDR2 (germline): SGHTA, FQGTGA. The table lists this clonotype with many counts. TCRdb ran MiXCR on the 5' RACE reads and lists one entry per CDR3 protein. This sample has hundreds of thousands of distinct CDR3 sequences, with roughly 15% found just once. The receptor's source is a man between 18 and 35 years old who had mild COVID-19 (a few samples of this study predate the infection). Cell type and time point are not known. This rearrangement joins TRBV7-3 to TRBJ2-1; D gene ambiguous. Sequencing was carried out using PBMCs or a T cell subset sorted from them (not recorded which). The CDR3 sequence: CASSPARLSPYNEQFF. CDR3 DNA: TGTGCCAGCAGCCCAGCTCGGCTTTCTCCCTACAATGAGCAGTTCTTC.